Shown below are 2 T cell receptor beta chains from a single sample sequenced in a study of spatial heterogeneity in lung cancer. TCRdb ran MiXCR on the 5' RACE reads and lists one entry per CDR3 protein. The sample consists of approximately 92,000 distinct CDR3 sequences, 12% of them appearing once. The time point was: sample taken at primary tumor resection. Sequenced material: PBMCs, taken at surgery. The source is a male donor with early-stage non-small cell lung cancer.

The chain has TRBV5-1 and TRBJ2-6; no clear D. Germline-derived CDR1 and CDR2 are SGHRS and YFSETQ. The CDR3 totals 14 residues. Trimming took off 4 bases at V and 4 bases at J, with 9 bases between the two ends. CDR3 amino acids: CASSAGGGANVLTF. DNA for the CDR3: TGCGCCAGCAGCGCCGGTGGAGGGGCCAACGTCCTGACTTTC. The entire variable domain, with the rest obtained from reference TRBV5-1 and TRBJ2-6, is as follows: KAGVTQTPRYLIKTRGQQVTLSCSPISGHRSVSWYQQTPGQGLQFLFEYFSETQRNKGNFPGRFSGRQFSNSRSEMNVSTLELGDSALYLCASSAGGGANVLTFGAGSRLTVL.

The rearrangement links TRBV7-2 to TRBJ2-5, with D possibly TRBD2 on 6 matching bases. The CDR3 sequence is 13 residues long. CDR1 and CDR2 (germline): SGHTA, FQGNSA. The V gene lost 2 bases and the J gene lost 9 bases, with 13 bases spanning the gap. Here the CDR3 reads CASSLQPWGAQYF. The CDR3 nucleotides read TGTGCCAGCAGCTTACAGCCTTGGGGGGCCCAGTACTTC.